These 15 T cell receptor beta chains share one sample of origin, sequenced in a study of T-cell memory formation after mild COVID-19. TCRdb redid the calling of the 5' RACE reads with MiXCR, one entry per CDR3 protein. The repertoire has 450,000 to 650,000 distinct CDR3 sequences, about a sixth of them found once; the top ten carry about 12%. Sequencing was carried out using PBMCs or a T cell subset sorted from them (not recorded which). All receptors come from an adult woman who had mild COVID-19 (a few samples of this study predate the infection). Cell type and time point are not known.

This clonotype was detected only a few times. J is TRBJ2-6 and V is TRBV12-3 or TRBV12-4, with D possibly TRBD1 on 6 matching bases. Trimming cost V 5 bases and J 2 bases, with 19 bases left between them. The CDR3 is made up of 18 amino acids. This CDR3 reads CASSQGQRKLPGANVLTF. The DNA of the CDR3 is TGTGCCAGCAGTCAAGGACAGAGAAAGCTCCCTGGGGCCAACGTCCTGACTTTC.

This clonotype has just a few counts. This sequence joins TRBV4-2 and TRBJ2-1; D is possibly TRBD2 (7 bases). CDR1 is LGHNA and CDR2 is YNFKEQ in the germline V gene. V was clipped by 6 bases and J by 8 bases, with 17 bases between them. The CDR3 covers 14 residues. CDR3 residues: CASRPIRGADEQFF. The CDR3 region has the DNA TGTGCCAGCAGACCTATTCGGGGGGCAGATGAGCAGTTCTTC.

This clonotype was recorded a few times. CDR3 DNA: TGTGCCAGCAGTTTACGTATGTTGGGCGGCTACACCTTC. It codes for CASSLRMLGGYTF. J is TRBJ1-2 and V is TRBV12-3 or TRBV12-4; no definite D call. This CDR3 comprises 13 residues. V was clipped by 2 bases and J by 8 bases, with 12 bases between them.

The CDR3 bases are TGTGCCAGCAGTTCTCCCTCGGCTGGGGAGAACACTGAAGCTTTCTTT. Its protein is CASSSPSAGENTEAFF. The V call is TRBV12-3 or TRBV12-4, the J call TRBJ1-1; D is undetermined. The CDR3 totals 16 residues. Deletions cut 4 bases from V and 1 base from J, with 16 bases between.

This clonotype occurred a few times. This chain links TRBV19 with TRBJ1-6, with D uncertain. Germline lookup yields CDR1 LNHDA and CDR2 SQIVND (reference sequence). The CDR3 runs to 15 residues. V was trimmed by 2 bases and J by 10 bases, leaving 15 bases between them. CDR3 amino acids: CASSITKGGGSPLHF. Here the CDR3 DNA reads TGTGCCAGTAGTATAACTAAGGGAGGAGGATCACCCCTCCACTTT.

The chain carries TRBV4-1 and TRBJ1-2; D remains unclear. V was trimmed by 1 base and J by 9 bases, leaving 9 bases between them. This CDR3 spans 12 amino acids. The germline gives CDR1 MGHRA, CDR2 YSYEKL. The CDR3 loop reads CASSQARYSYTF. CDR3 sequence (DNA): TGCGCCAGCAGCCAAGCACGGTATAGCTACACCTTC.

This clonotype has more than one count but fewer than ten. J is TRBJ2-1 and V is TRBV12-3 or TRBV12-4; D not resolved. The CDR3 contains 12 residues. V was trimmed by 3 bases and J by 3 bases, leaving 3 bases between them. The CDR3 sequence: CASSFFYNEQFF. DNA for the CDR3: TGTGCCAGCAGTTTCTTCTACAATGAGCAGTTCTTC.

The chain joins TRBV4-1 to TRBJ2-5; 11 bases agree with TRBD2. The V gene's germline CDR1 is MGHRA and CDR2 YSYEKL. V gave up 0 bases and J gave up 4 bases; unmatched junction bases: 4. The CDR3 runs to 16 residues. CDR3 amino acids: CASSQDTSGSGETQYF. The CDR3 DNA follows: TGCGCCAGCAGCCAAGATACTAGCGGGAGTGGAGAGACCCAGTACTTC.

V and J are TRBV20-1 and TRBJ2-1; 11 bases are shared with TRBD2. V dropped 0 bases and J dropped 4; count of bases not matched to a gene: 8. The CDR3 covers 17 residues. CDR1 is DFQATT, CDR2 SNEGSKA, per germline (reference sequence). The DNA of the CDR3 is TGCAGTGCTAGAGATGGAGGGACTAGCGGCTCGTACAATGAGCAGTTCTTC. As protein: CSARDGGTSGSYNEQFF.

This clonotype has more than one count but fewer than ten. V usage is TRBV27 and J usage is TRBJ1-1, with D possibly being TRBD1 (5 bases). The V gene lost 6 bases and the J gene lost 1 base, with 9 bases spanning the gap. Germline CDR1 is MNHEY and CDR2 is SMNVEV (reference sequence). This CDR3 has 13 residues. CDR3 DNA: TGTGCCAGCAGCAGGGCGGGGAACACTGAAGCTTTCTTT. This sequence encodes CASSRAGNTEAFF.

This clonotype has just a few counts. This chain links TRBV12-3 or TRBV12-4 with TRBJ2-5; TRBD1 matches at 9 bases. The V segment lost 6 bases and the J segment 5 bases; nucleotides outside the gene matches: 10. The CDR3 contains 15 residues. CDR3: CASSPPGQGGETQYF. The CDR3 DNA reads as TGTGCCAGCAGCCCCCCGGGACAGGGAGGGGAGACCCAGTACTTC.

V usage is TRBV5-1 and J usage is TRBJ2-5; 8 nucleotides match TRBD2. Germline CDR1 SGHRS, CDR2 YFSETQ. The length of the CDR3 is 15 residues. Unmatched junction bases numbered 4, after V lost 1 base and J lost 2 bases. CDR3 bases: TGCGCCAGCAGCTTGTCCCGCGGGGGGCAAGAGACCCAGTACTTC. Its protein is CASSLSRGGQETQYF.

This clonotype was counted between two and nine times. The rearrangement joins TRBV7-2 to TRBJ2-2, with D perhaps TRBD1 (5 bases). From germline, CDR1 is SGHTA and CDR2 FQGNSA. Trimming took 2 bases from V and 3 from J, leaving 13 bases between them. CDR3 length: 16 residues. The CDR3 DNA is TGTGCCAGCAGCTTATTCCCAACAGGTCACACCGGGGAGCTGTTTTTT. It codes for CASSLFPTGHTGELFF.

The V gene is TRBV4-3, the J gene TRBJ2-7; D may be TRBD1 or TRBD2 (5 bases each). Germline CDR1 LGHNA, CDR2 YSLEER. Trimming removed 0 bases at V and 2 bases at J, with 8 bases between. The CDR3 covers 14 residues. The CDR3 region has the DNA TGCGCCAGCAGCCAAGACTGGGGACCCTACGAGCAGTACTTC. Translated, it gives CASSQDWGPYEQYF.

This clonotype came up a few times. The rearrangement joins TRBV4-2 to TRBJ2-6; D possibly matches TRBD1 or TRBD2 (6 bases each). The V end was cut by 2 bases, the J end by 1 base, with 12 bases between. Germline CDR1 LGHNA, CDR2 YNFKEQ. The CDR3 has 17 residues. The CDR3 here is CASSQWRDKSGANVLTF. The CDR3 coding sequence is TGTGCCAGCAGCCAATGGAGGGACAAGTCTGGGGCCAACGTCCTGACTTTC.